Listed below are T cell receptor beta chains from one sample, sequenced in a study of blood T cell repertoires in COVID-19. Here immunoSEQ multiplex PCR was the method, and the copy in TCRdb shows in-frame clones only, minus some. The data contain 80,000 to 100,000 clones, around three quarters of them singletons. The source material was peripheral blood. The receptors were sampled from a man in his fifties who had recovered from COVID-19. CDR3s include the opening cysteine and the closing phenylalanine or tryptophan. A D gene is named only where the DNA matches it firmly. Clone sizes are given selectively: once, few, many, or a class where the clone is expanded.

v_call,d_call,j_call,clone_size,cdr3_aa,cdr3_nt
TRBV6-5,-,TRBJ1-5,-,CASATQGANQPQHF,TGTGCCAGCGCAACACAGGGCGCCAATCAGCCCCAGCATTTT
TRBV2,-,TRBJ2-6,once,CASAGSGANVLTF,TGTGCCAGTGCCGGCTCTGGGGCCAACGTCCTGACTTTC
TRBV6-2/TRBV6-3,-,TRBJ1-1,-,CASSSQENTEAFF,TGTGCCAGCAGTTCACAAGAGAACACTGAAGCTTTCTTT
TRBV9,-,TRBJ1-2,-,CASSVRRGYGYTF,TGTGCCAGCAGCGTTCGCAGGGGCTATGGCTACACCTTC
TRBV9,-,TRBJ2-1,-,CASSVEAGSSYNEQFF,TGTGCCAGCAGCGTAGAGGCGGGGAGCTCCTACAATGAGCAGTTCTTC
TRBV6-5,-,TRBJ2-2,-,CASSSTEPNTGELFF,TGTGCCAGCAGCTCAACAGAACCGAACACCGGGGAGCTGTTTTTT
TRBV5-4,-,TRBJ1-5,-,CASSLDAGNQPQHF,TGTGCCAGCAGCTTGGATGCAGGAAATCAGCCCCAGCATTTT
TRBV7-8,-,TRBJ1-1,-,CASSRKQLNTEAFF,TGTGCCAGCAGCCGTAAGCAACTGAACACTGAAGCTTTCTTT
TRBV7-2,-,TRBJ2-7,-,CASSLGRSLTYEQYF,TGTGCCAGCAGCTTGGGCCGTTCCTTGACCTACGAGCAGTACTTC
TRBV7-8,-,TRBJ1-3,-,CASSSASGSGNTIYF,TGTGCCAGCAGCTCGGCCTCGGGGTCTGGAAACACCATATATTTT
TRBV30,-,TRBJ2-2,-,CAWSRRSAGELFF,TGTGCCTGGAGTCGTCGGTCGGCCGGGGAGCTGTTTTTT
TRBV6-5,TRBD2,TRBJ2-4,once,CASRPGGGNIQYF,TGTGCCAGCAGGCCTGGGGGGGGAAACATTCAGTACTTC
TRBV2,-,TRBJ2-7,-,CASSEASSSYEQYF,TGTGCCAGCAGCGAAGCAAGTAGCTCCTACGAGCAGTACTTC
TRBV20-1,-,TRBJ1-1,-,CSASRSSAMNTEAFF,TGCAGTGCTAGTCGGAGCAGCGCGATGAACACTGAAGCTTTCTTT
TRBV7-2,TRBD2,TRBJ2-1,-,CASSLRLAGDEQFF,TGTGCCAGCAGCTTAAGGCTAGCGGGAGATGAGCAGTTCTTC
TRBV19,TRBD1,TRBJ1-6,-,CASSNRQGEPPLHF,TGTGCCAGTAGTAACAGACAGGGGGAACCACCCCTCCACTTT
TRBV19,TRBD1,TRBJ1-6,-,CASSPGTVAPTLHF,TGTGCCAGTAGTCCCGGGACAGTCGCTCCCACCCTCCACTTT
TRBV6-4,-,TRBJ2-3,few,CASSAMGGPDTQYF,TGTGCCAGCAGTGCCATGGGGGGGCCAGATACGCAGTATTTT
TRBV6-2/TRBV6-3,TRBD1,TRBJ1-2,-,CASSYSRGRSKSSNYGYTF,TGTGCCAGCAGTTACTCGAGGGGGCGGTCTAAATCTTCTAACTATGGCTACACCTTC
TRBV6-1,-,TRBJ2-5,-,CASSEIGGEETQYF,TGTGCCAGCAGTGAAATAGGGGGGGAAGAGACCCAGTACTTC
TRBV12-3/TRBV12-4,TRBD1,TRBJ1-5,-,CASSRGQGSQHF,TGTGCCAGCAGCCGGGGACAGGGGTCCCAGCATTTT
TRBV24-1,TRBD1,TRBJ1-5,-,CATSDWGTGGYNQPQHF,TGTGCCACCAGTGATTGGGGGACAGGGGGCTACAATCAGCCCCAGCATTTT
TRBV27,TRBD1,TRBJ1-2,-,CASSWTGATRGYTF,TGTGCCAGCAGTTGGACAGGGGCGACACGGGGCTACACCTTC
TRBV5-6,TRBD1,TRBJ2-3,-,CASSFPRGLITDTQYF,TGTGCCAGCAGCTTTCCCAGGGGGCTGATCACAGATACGCAGTATTTT
TRBV19,-,TRBJ2-7,-,CASSIVHSDSYEQYF,TGTGCCAGTAGTATAGTTCATTCGGACAGCTACGAGCAGTACTTC
TRBV5-4,-,TRBJ1-1,-,CASSSGGTNTEAFF,TGTGCCAGCAGCTCCGGGGGGACGAACACTGAAGCTTTCTTT
TRBV19,TRBD1,TRBJ1-5,-,CASRKGQGIGQPQHF,TGTGCCAGTAGAAAGGGACAGGGTATCGGCCAGCCCCAGCATTTT
TRBV24-1,TRBD1,TRBJ1-1,-,CATSGLPGTGSTEAFF,TGTGCCACCAGTGGCCTTCCCGGGACAGGGTCCACTGAAGCTTTCTTT
TRBV6-5,TRBD2,TRBJ2-3,few,CASGKTSGGADTQYF,TGTGCCAGCGGGAAGACTAGCGGGGGGGCAGATACGCAGTATTTT
TRBV15,-,TRBJ1-2,-,CATSRAKDGYTF,TGTGCCACCAGCAGAGCTAAAGATGGCTACACCTTC
TRBV7-2,TRBD2,TRBJ2-7,few,CASSLGGSGRNEQYF,TGTGCCAGCAGCTTAGGTGGTAGCGGGAGGAACGAGCAGTACTTC
TRBV24-1,-,TRBJ1-4,-,CATSETSGLLQTNEKLFF,TGTGCCACCAGTGAGACTTCAGGACTTCTACAGACTAATGAAAAACTGTTTTTT
TRBV29-1,TRBD1,TRBJ2-1,-,CSVRRGRTGSNEQFF,TGCAGCGTCCGAAGGGGTCGGACAGGTTCGAATGAGCAGTTCTTC
TRBV5-1,TRBD1,TRBJ1-3,few,CASSLADRAGNTIYF,TGCGCCAGCAGCTTGGCCGACAGGGCAGGAAACACCATATATTTT
TRBV4-1,-,TRBJ2-5,-,CASSQSLFRGQETQYF,TGCGCCAGCAGCCAGTCCCTCTTTAGGGGGCAAGAGACCCAGTACTTC
TRBV18,TRBD2,TRBJ2-2,-,CASSALTLSGGNTGELFF,TGTGCCAGCTCAGCCCTGACTCTCAGCGGGGGTAACACCGGGGAGCTGTTTTTT
TRBV19,TRBD2,TRBJ2-7,-,CASSLGLADTYEQYF,TGTGCCAGTAGTCTCGGACTAGCGGATACCTACGAGCAGTACTTC
TRBV19,TRBD1,TRBJ2-2,-,CASSTATGYTGELFF,TGTGCCAGTAGTACCGCGACAGGGTACACCGGGGAGCTGTTTTTT
TRBV28,TRBD1,TRBJ1-1,-,CASSDRAEAFF,TGTGCCAGCAGTGACAGGGCTGAAGCTTTCTTT
TRBV5-4,TRBD2,TRBJ2-5,-,CASSPTGGGWQETQYF,TGTGCCAGCAGCCCAACGGGAGGAGGCTGGCAAGAGACCCAGTACTTC